This T cell receptor beta chain was observed in a study of blood T cell repertoires in COVID-19. Study in general: The analysed material was cDNA or gDNA that came from T cells, B-cell-depleted T cells, or PBMCs.

As originally analysed: Counts of nucleated cells, estimated from reference gene primer amplification, were obtained. Sequencing used immunoSEQ multiplex PCR; TCRdb keeps in-frame clones, though not all of them. The V and J calls and the clone size are those of that table, but D and trimming were determined from the DNA. The sample lists 80,000 to 130,000 clones; approximately 90% were seen once. V shed 1 base, J shed 4 bases, and the junction held 8 bases outside the gene matches. The V gene's germline CDR1 is LNHNV and CDR2 YYDKDF (reference sequence). This CDR3 is built from 18 residues. This TCR came from a man aged 55 to 70 with acute or convalescent COVID-19. The V call is TRBV15, the J call TRBJ2-2; 11 bases are a match to TRBD2. Sequencing used peripheral blood. CDR3 bases: TGTGCCACCAGCAGAGTTGGAACTAGCGGGAGTGGCACCGGGGAGCTGTTTTTT. Translating gives CATSRVGTSGSGTGELFF.